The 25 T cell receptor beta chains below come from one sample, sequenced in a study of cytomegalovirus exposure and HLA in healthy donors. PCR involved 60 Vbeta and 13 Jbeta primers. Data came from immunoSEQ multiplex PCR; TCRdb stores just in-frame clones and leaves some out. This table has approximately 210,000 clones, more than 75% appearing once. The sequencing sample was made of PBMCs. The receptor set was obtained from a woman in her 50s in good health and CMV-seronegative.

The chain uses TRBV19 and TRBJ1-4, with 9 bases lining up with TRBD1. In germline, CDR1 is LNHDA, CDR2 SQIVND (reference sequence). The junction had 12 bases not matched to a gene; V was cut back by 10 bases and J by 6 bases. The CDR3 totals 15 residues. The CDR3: CATGTPGQGDEKLFF. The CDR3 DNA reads TGTGCCACCGGAACTCCGGGACAGGGCGATGAAAAACTGTTTTTT.

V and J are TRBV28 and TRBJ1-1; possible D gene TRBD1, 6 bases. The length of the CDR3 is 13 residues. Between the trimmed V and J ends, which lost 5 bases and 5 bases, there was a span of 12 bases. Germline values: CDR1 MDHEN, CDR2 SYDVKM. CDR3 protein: CASSHDRRTEAFF. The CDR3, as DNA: TGTGCCAGCAGTCATGACAGGAGGACTGAAGCTTTCTTT.

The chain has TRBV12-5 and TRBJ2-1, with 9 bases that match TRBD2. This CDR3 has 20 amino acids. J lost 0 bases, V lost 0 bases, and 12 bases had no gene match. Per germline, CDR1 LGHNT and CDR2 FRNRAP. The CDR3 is CASGLVLSSGVSRSYNEQFF. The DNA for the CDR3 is TGTGCTAGTGGTTTGGTACTTTCTAGCGGGGTTTCTCGCTCCTACAATGAGCAGTTCTTC.

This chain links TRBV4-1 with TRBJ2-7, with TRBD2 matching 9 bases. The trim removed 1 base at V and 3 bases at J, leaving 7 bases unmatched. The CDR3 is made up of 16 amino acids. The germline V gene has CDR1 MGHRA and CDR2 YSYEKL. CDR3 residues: CASSQAPTSGNYEQYF. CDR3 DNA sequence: TGCGCCAGCAGCCAAGCTCCGACTAGCGGCAACTACGAGCAGTACTTC.

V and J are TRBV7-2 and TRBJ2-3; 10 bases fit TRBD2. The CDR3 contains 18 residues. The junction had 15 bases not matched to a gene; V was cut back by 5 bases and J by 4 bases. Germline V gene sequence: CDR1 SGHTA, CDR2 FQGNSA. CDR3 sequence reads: CASSTQPQLAGASDTQYF. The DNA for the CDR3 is TGTGCCAGCAGCACACAACCCCAGCTAGCGGGAGCCTCAGATACGCAGTATTTT.

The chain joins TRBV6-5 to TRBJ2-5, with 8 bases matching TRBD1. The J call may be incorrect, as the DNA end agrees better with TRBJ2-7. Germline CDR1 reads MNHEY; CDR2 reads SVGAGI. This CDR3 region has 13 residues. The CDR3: CASTSDRAYEQYF. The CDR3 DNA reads TGTGCCAGCACCTCGGACAGGGCTTACGAGCAGTACTTC.

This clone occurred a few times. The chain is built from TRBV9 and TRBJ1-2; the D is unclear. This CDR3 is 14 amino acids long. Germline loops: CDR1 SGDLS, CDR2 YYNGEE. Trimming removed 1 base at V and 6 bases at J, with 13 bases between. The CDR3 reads CASSVRLGVDGYTF. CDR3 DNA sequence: TGTGCCAGCAGCGTAAGGTTAGGAGTCGATGGCTACACCTTC.

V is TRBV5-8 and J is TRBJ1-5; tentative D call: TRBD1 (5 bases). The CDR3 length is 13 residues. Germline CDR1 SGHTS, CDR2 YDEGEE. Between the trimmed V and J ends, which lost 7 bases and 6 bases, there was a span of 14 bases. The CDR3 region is CASQESRVQPQHF. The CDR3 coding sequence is TGTGCCAGCCAGGAGTCCAGGGTTCAGCCCCAGCATTTT. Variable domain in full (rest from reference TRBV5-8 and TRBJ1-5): EAGVTQSPTHLIKTRGQQATLRCSPISGHTSVYWYQQALGLGLQFLLWYDEGEERNRGNFPPRFSGRQFPNYSSELNVNALELEDSALYLCASQESRVQPQHFGDGTRLSIL.

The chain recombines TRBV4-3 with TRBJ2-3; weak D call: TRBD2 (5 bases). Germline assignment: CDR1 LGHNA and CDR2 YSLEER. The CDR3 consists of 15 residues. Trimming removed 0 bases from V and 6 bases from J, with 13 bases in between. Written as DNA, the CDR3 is TGCGCCAGCAGCCAAGATCGAAGGACGGGGGATACGCAGTATTTT. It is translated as CASSQDRRTGDTQYF.

CDR3 residues: CASRVGDSNTEAFF. CDR3 in DNA: TGTGCCAGTAGGGTAGGAGACAGTAACACTGAAGCTTTCTTT. This sequence joins TRBV19 and TRBJ1-1; possibly TRBD1 for D (5 bases). The CDR3 spans 14 residues. V lost 6 bases, J lost 2 bases, and 13 bases lay in between. In germline, CDR1 is LNHDA, CDR2 SQIVND (reference sequence).

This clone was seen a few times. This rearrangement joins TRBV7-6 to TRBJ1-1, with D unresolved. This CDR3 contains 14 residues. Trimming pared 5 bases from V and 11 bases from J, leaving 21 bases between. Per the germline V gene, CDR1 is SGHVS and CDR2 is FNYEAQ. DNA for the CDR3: TGTGCCAGCAGCCCCCCTTTGGCGGCCTTCGGGGCTTTCTTT. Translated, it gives CASSPPLAAFGAFF.

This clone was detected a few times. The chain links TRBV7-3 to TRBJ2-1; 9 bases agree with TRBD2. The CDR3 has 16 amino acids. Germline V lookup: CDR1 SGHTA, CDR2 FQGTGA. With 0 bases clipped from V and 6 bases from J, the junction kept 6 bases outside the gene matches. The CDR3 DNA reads TGTGCCAGCAGCTTAACGGGAGCGGGGGGTACCAATGAGCAGTTCTTC. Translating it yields CASSLTGAGGTNEQFF.

CDR3 nucleotides: TGTGCCAGTAGTACCACAGGTGGTCAGCCCCAGCATTTT. Residues: CASSTTGGQPQHF. The V gene is TRBV19, the J gene TRBJ1-5; D possibly corresponds to TRBD1 (5 bases). The CDR3 runs to 13 residues. Germline-derived CDR1 and CDR2 are LNHDA and SQIVND (reference sequence). V lost 4 bases to trimming and J lost 6 bases, with 10 bases between them.

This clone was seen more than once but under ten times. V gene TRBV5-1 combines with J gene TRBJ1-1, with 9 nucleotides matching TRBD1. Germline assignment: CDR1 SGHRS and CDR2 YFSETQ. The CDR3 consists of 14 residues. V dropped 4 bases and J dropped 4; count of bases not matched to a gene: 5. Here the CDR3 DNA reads TGCGCCAGCAGCCGCCAGACAGGGGGCACTGAAGCTTTCTTT. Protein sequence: CASSRQTGGTEAFF.

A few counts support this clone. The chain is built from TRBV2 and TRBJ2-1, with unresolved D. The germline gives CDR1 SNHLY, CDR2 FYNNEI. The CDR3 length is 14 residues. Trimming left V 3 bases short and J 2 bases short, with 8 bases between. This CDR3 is CASSDPTTYNEQFF. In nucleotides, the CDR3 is TGTGCCAGCAGTGATCCCACAACCTACAATGAGCAGTTCTTC.

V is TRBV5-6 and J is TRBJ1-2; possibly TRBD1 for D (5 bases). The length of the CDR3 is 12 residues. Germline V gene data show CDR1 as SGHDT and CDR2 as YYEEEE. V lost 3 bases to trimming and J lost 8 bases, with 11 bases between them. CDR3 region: CASSWGVRGYTF. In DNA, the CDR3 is TGTGCCAGCAGCTGGGGGGTGCGCGGCTACACCTTC.

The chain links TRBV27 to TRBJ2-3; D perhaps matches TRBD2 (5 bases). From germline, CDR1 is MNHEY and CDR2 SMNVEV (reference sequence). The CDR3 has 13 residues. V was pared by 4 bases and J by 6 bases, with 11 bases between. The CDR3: CASSSDRRDTQYF. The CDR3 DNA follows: TGTGCCAGCAGTTCGGATCGGAGGGATACGCAGTATTTT.

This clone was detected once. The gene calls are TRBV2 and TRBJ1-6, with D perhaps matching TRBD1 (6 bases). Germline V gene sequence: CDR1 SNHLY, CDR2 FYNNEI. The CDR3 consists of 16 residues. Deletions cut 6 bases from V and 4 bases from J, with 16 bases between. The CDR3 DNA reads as TGTGCCAGCAGCCACACAGGGAAAAGATATAATTCACCCCTCCACTTT. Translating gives CASSHTGKRYNSPLHF.

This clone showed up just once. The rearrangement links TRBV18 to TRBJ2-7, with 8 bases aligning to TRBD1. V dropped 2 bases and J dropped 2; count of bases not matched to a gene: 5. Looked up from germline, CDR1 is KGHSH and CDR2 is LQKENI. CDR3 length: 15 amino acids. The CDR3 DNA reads TGTGCCAGCTCACCATCTCGGACAGGGCCCTACGAGCAGTACTTC. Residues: CASSPSRTGPYEQYF. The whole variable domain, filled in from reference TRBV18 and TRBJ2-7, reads NAGVMQNPRHLVRRRGQEARLRCSPMKGHSHVYWYRQLPEEGLKFMVYLQKENIIDESGMPKERFSAEFPKEGPSILRIQQVVRGDSAAYFCASSPSRTGPYEQYFGPGTRLTVT.

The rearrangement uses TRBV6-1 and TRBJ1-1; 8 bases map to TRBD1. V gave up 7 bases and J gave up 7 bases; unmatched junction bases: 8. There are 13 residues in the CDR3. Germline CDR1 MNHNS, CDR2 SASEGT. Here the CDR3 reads CASTDTGGFEAFF. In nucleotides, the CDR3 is TGTGCCAGCACCGATACAGGGGGATTTGAAGCTTTCTTT.

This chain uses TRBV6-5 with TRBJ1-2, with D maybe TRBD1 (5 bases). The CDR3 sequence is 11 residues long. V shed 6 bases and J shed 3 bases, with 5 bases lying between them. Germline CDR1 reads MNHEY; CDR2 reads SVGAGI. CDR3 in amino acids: CASRQDYGYTF. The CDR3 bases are TGTGCCAGCAGACAGGACTATGGCTACACCTTC.

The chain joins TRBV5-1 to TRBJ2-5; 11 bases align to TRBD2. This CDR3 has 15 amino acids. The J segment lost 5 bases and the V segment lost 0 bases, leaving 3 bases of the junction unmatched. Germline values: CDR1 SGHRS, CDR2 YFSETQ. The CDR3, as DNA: TGCGCCAGCAGCTTGGGACTAGCGGGGTCCGAGACCCAGTACTTC. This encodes CASSLGLAGSETQYF.

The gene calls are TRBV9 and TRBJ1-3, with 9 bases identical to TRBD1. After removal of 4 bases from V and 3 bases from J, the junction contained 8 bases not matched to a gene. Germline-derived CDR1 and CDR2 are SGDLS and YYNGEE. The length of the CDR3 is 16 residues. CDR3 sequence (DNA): TGTGCCAGCAGCCCCCGGACAGGGGCAGGTGGAAACACCATATATTTT. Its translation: CASSPRTGAGGNTIYF.

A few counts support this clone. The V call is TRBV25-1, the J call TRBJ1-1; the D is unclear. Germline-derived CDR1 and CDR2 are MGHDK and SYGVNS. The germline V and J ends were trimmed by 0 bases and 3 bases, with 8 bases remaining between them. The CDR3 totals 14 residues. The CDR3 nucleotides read TGTGCCAGCAGTGAATATCGGGGATACACTGAAGCTTTCTTT. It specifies CASSEYRGYTEAFF.

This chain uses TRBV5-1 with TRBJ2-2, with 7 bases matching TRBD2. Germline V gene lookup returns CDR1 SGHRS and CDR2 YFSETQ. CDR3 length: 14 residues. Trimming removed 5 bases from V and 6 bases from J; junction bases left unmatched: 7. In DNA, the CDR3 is TGCGCCAGCAGGTCGACTAGCTCTGCCGGGGAGCTGTTTTTT. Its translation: CASRSTSSAGELFF.